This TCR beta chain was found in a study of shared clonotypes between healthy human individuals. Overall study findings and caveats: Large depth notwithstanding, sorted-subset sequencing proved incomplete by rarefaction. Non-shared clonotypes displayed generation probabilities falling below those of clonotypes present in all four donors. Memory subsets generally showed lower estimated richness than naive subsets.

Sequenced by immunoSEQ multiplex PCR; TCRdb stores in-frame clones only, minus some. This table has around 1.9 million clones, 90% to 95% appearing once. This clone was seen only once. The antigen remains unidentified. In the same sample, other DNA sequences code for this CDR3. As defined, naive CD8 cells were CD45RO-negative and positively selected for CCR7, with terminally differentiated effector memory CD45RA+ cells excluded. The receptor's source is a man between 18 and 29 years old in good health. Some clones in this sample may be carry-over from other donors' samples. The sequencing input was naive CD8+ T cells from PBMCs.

The CDR3 DNA is TGTGCCAGCAGTTTATCCCCCGGGACAGGGAACACTGAAGCTTTCTTT. This sequence encodes CASSLSPGTGNTEAFF. The chain carries TRBV27 and TRBJ1-1, with TRBD1 matching over 8 bases. CDR1 MNHEY and CDR2 SMNVEV come from the germline V gene (reference sequence). V gave up 0 bases and J gave up 1 base; unmatched junction bases: 4. The CDR3 consists of 16 residues.